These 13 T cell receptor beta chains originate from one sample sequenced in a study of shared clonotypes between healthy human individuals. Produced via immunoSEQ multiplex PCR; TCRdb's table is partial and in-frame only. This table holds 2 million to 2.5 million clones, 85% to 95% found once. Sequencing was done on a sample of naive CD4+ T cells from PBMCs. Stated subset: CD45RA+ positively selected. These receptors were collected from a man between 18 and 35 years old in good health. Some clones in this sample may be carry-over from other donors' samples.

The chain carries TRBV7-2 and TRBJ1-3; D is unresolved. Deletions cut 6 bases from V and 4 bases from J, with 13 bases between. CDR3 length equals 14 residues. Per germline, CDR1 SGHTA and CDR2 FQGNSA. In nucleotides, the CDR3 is TGTGCCAGCAGTTCAACCGGGCAGGGAAACACCATATATTTT. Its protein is CASSSTGQGNTIYF.

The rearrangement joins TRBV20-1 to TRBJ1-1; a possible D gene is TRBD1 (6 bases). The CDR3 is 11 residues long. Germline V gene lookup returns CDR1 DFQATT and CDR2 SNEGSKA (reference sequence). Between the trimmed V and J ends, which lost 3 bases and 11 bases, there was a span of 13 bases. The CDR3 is CSARAGGTAFF. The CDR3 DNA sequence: TGCAGTGCTAGGGCGGGGGGCACCGCTTTCTTT.

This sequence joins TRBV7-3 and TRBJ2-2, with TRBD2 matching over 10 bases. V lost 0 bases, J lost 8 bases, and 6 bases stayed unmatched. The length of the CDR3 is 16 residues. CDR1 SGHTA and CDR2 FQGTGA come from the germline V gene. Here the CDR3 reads CASSLTGLAGVGELFF. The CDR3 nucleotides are TGTGCCAGCAGCTTAACGGGGCTAGCGGGAGTGGGGGAGCTGTTTTTT.

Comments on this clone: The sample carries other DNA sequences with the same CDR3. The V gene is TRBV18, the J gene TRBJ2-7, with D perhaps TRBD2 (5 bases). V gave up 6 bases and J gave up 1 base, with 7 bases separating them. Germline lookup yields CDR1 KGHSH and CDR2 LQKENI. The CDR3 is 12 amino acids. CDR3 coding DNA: TGTGCCAGCTCCCCGGGATCCTACGAGCAGTACTTC. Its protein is CASSPGSYEQYF.

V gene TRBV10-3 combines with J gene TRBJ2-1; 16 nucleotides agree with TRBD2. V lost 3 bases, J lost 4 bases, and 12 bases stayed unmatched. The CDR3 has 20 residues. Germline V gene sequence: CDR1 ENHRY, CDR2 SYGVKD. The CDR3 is CAISEPGTSGREGFYNEQFF. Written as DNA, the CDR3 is TGTGCCATCAGTGAACCCGGGACTAGCGGGAGGGAAGGATTTTACAATGAGCAGTTCTTC.

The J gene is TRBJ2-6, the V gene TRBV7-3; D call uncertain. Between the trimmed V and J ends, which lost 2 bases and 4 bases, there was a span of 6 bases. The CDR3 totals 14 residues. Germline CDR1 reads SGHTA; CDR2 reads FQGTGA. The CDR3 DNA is TGTGCCAGCAGCTTATTTGCCGGGGCCAACGTCCTGACTTTC. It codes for CASSLFAGANVLTF.

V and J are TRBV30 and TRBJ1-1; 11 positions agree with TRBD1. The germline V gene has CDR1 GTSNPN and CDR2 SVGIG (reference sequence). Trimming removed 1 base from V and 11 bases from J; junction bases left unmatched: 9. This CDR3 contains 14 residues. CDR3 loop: CAWSAGQGVLWAFF. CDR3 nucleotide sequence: TGTGCCTGGAGTGCGGGACAGGGGGTCCTCTGGGCTTTCTTT.

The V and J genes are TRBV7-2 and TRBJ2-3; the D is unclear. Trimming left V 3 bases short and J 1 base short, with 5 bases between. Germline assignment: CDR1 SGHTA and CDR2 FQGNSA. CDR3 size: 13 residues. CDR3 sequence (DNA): TGTGCCAGCAGCTTCGGCGGCACAGATACGCAGTATTTT. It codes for CASSFGGTDTQYF.

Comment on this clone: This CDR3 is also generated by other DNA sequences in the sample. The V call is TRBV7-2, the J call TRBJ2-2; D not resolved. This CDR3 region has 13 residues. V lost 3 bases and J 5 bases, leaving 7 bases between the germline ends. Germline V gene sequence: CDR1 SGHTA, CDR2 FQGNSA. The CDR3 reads CASSLLGTGELFF. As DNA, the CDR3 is TGTGCCAGCAGCTTGCTGGGAACCGGGGAGCTGTTTTTT.

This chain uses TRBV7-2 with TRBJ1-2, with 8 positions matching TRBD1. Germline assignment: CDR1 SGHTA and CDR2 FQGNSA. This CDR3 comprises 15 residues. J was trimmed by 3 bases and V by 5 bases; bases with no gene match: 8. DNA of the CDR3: TGTGCCAGCAGCCCAGGGACAGGCTCACACTATGGCTACACCTTC. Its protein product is CASSPGTGSHYGYTF. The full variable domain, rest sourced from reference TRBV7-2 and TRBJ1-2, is GAGVSQSPSNKVTEKGKDVELRCDPISGHTALYWYRQSLGQGLEFLIYFQGNSAPDKSGLPSDRFSAERTGGSVSTLTIQRTQQEDSAVYLCASSPGTGSHYGYTFGSGTRLTVV.

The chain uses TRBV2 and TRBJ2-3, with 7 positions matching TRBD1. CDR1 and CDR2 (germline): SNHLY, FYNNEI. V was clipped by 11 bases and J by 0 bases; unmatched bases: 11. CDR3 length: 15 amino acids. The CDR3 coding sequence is TGTGCCGTTCGAGGACAGGTTTCTAGCACAGATACGCAGTATTTT. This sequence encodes CAVRGQVSSTDTQYF.

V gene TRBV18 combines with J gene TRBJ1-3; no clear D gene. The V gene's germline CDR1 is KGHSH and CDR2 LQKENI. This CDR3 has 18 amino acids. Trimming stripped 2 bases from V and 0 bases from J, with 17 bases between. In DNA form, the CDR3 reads TGTGCCAGCTCACCAGTAACCTCGGGCACCTTCTCTGGAAACACCATATATTTT. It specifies CASSPVTSGTFSGNTIYF.

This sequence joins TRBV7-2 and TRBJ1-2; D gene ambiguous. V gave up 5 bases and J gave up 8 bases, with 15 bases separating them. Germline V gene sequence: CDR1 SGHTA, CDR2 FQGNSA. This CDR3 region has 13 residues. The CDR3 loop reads CASSPSGSLGYTF. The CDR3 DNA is TGTGCCAGCAGCCCATCGGGCAGCTTGGGCTACACCTTC.